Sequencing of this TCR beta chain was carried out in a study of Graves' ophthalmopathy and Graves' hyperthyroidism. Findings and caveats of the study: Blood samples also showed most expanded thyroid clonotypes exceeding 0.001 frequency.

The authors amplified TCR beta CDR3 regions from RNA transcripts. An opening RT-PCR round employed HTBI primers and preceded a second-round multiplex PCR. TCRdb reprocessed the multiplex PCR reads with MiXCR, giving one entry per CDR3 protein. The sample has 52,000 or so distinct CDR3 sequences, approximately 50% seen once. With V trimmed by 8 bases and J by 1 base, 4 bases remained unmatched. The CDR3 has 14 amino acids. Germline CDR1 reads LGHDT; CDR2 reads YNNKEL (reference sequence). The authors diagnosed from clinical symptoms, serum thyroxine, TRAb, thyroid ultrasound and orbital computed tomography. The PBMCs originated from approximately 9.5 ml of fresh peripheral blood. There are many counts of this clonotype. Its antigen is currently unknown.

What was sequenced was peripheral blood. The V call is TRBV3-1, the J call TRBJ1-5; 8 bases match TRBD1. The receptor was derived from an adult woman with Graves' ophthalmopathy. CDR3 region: CASGGQGSNQPQHF. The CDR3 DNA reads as TGTGCCAGCGGCGGACAGGGCAGCAATCAGCCCCAGCATTTT.